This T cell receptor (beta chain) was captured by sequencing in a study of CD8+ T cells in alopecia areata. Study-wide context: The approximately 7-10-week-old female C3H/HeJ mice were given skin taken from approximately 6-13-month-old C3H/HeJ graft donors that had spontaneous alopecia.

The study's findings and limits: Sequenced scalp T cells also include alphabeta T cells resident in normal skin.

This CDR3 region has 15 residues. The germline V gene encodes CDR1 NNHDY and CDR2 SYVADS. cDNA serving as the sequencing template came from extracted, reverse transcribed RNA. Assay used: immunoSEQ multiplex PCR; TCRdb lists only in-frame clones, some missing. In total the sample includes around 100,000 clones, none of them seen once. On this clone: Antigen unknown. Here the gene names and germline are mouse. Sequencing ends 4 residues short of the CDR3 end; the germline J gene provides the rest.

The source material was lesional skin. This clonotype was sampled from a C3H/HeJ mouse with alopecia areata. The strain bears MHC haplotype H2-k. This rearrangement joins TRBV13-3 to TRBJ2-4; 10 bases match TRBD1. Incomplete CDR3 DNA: TGTGCCAGCACCGCGGGACAGGGGATAGGGAAC. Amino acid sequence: CASTAGQGIGN. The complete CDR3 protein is CASTAGQGIGNTLYF.